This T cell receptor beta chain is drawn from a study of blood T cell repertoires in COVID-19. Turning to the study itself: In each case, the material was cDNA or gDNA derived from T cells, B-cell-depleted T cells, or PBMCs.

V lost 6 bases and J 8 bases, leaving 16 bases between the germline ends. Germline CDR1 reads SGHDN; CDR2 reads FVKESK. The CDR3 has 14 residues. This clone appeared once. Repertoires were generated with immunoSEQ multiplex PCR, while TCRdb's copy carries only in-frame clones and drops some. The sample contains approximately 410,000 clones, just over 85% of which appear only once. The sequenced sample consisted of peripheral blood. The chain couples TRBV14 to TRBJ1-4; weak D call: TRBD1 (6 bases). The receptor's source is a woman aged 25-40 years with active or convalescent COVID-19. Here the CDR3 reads CASSTGSRDEKLFF. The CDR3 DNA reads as TGTGCCAGCAGTACAGGGTCGAGGGACGAAAAACTGTTTTTT.